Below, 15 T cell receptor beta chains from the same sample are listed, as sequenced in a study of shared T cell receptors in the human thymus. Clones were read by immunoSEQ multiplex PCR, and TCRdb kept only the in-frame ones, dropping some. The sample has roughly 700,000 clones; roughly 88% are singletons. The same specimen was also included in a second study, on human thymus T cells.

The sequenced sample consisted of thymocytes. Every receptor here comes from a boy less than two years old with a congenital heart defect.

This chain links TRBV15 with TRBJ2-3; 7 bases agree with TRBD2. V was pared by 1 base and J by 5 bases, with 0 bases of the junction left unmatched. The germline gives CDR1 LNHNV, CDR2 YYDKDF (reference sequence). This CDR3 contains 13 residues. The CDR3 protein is CATSRAGGDTQYF. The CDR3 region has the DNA TGTGCCACCAGCAGAGCGGGGGGAGATACGCAGTATTTT.

CDR3 nucleotides: TGTGCCACCAGCAGAGATCAGGGACAGAGAGCCACAGATACGCAGTATTTT. Translating it yields CATSRDQGQRATDTQYF. V and J are TRBV15 and TRBJ2-3; 7 nucleotides line up with TRBD1. CDR3 length: 17 residues. V lost 0 bases and J lost 2; bases outside the gene matches: 8. Germline assignment: CDR1 LNHNV and CDR2 YYDKDF (reference sequence). The full variable domain, in which reference TRBV15 and TRBJ2-3 provide the parts outside the CDR3, is DAMVIQNPRYQVTQFGKPVTLSCSQTLNHNVMYWYQQKSSQAPKLLFHYYDKDFNNEADTPDNFQSRRPNTSFCFLDIRSPGLGDTAMYLCATSRDQGQRATDTQYFGPGTRLTVL.

DNA for the CDR3: TGTGCCAGCAGCCCCGGAGACAGGGGGCCTGAAGCTTTCTTT. It yields the protein CASSPGDRGPEAFF. This chain links TRBV7-2 with TRBJ1-1; TRBD1 matches at 10 bases. In germline, CDR1 is SGHTA, CDR2 FQGNSA. The trim removed 5 bases at V and 6 bases at J, leaving 6 bases unmatched. There are 14 residues in the CDR3.

This CDR3 reads CASSLDDDNSGSFDNEQFF. The DNA of the CDR3 is TGTGCCAGCAGCTTAGACGATGATAATAGCGGGAGTTTCGACAATGAGCAGTTCTTC. The V gene is TRBV11-2, the J gene TRBJ2-1; TRBD2 aligns across 9 bases. In germline, CDR1 is SGHAT, CDR2 FQNNGV. The V and J ends lost 0 bases and 5 bases, in that order; junction bases with no gene match: 14. The CDR3 sequence is 19 residues long. The full variable domain, in which reference TRBV11-2 and TRBJ2-1 provide the parts outside the CDR3, is EAGVAQSPRYKIIEKRQSVAFWCNPISGHATLYWYQQILGQGPKLLIQFQNNGVVDDSQLPKDRFSAERLKGVDSTLKIQPAKLEDSAVYLCASSLDDDNSGSFDNEQFFGPGTRLTVL.

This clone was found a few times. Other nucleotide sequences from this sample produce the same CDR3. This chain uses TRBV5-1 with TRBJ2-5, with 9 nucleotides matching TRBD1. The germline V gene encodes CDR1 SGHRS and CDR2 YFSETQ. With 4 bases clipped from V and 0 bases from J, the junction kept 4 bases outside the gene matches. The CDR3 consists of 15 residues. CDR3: CASSPGQGYQETQYF. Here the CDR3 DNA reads TGCGCCAGCAGCCCGGGACAGGGATACCAAGAGACCCAGTACTTC.

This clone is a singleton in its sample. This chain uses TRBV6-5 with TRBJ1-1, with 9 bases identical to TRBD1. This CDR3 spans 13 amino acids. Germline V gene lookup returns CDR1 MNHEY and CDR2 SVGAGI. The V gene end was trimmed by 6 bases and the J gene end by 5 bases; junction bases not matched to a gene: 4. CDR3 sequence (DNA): TGTGCCAGCAGCCACGACAGGGGGACTGAAGCTTTCTTT. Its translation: CASSHDRGTEAFF.

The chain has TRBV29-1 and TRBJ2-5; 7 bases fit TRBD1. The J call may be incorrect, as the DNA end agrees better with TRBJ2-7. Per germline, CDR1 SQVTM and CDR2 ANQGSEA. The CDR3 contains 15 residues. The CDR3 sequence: CSVAPGTGVDYEQYF. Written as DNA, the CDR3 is TGCAGCGTCGCCCCGGGAACAGGGGTGGACTACGAGCAGTACTTC.

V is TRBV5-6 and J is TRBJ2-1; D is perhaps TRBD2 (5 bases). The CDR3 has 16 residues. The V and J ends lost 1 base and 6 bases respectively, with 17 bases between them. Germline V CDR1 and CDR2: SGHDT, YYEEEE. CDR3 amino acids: CASSLRKRRPFNEQFF. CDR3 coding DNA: TGTGCCAGCAGCTTGCGAAAGCGGAGGCCGTTCAATGAGCAGTTCTTC.

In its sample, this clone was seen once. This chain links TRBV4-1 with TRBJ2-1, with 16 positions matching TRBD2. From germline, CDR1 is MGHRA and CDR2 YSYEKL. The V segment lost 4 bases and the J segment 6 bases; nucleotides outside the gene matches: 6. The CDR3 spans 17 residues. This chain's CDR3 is CASSPGLAGGPGNEQFF. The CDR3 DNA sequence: TGCGCCAGCAGCCCGGGACTAGCGGGAGGGCCTGGCAATGAGCAGTTCTTC.

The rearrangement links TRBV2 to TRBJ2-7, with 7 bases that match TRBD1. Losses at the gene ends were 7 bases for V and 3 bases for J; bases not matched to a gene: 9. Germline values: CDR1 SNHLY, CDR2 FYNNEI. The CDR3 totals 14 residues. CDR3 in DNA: TGTGCCAGCATCGGCCGGGACAGTCTCTACGAGCAGTACTTC. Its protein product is CASIGRDSLYEQYF.

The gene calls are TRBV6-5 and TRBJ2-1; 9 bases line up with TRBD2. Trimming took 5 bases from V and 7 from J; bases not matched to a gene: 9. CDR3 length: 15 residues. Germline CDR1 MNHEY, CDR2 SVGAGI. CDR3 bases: TGTGCCAGCAGTCGTGACGGGCTAGCGGGAAATGAGCAGTTCTTC. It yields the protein CASSRDGLAGNEQFF.

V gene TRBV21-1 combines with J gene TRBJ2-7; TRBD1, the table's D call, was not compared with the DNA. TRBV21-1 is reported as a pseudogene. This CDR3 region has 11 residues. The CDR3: CASRGGQGAYF. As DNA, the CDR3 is TGTGCCAGCAGGGGGGGACAGGGGGCTTACTTC.

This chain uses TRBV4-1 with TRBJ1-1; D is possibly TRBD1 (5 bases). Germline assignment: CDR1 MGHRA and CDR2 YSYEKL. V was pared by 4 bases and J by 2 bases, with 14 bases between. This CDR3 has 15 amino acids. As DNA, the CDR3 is TGCGCCAGCAGCCCGTGGAGCAGGGTAAACACTGAAGCTTTCTTT. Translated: CASSPWSRVNTEAFF.

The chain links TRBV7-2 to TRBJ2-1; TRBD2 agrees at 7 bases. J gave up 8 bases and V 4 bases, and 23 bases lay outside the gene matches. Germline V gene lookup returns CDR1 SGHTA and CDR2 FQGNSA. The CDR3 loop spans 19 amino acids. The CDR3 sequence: CASSSREIMASGEVDEQFF. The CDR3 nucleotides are TGTGCCAGCAGCTCCAGGGAGATAATGGCTAGCGGAGAGGTCGATGAGCAGTTCTTC.

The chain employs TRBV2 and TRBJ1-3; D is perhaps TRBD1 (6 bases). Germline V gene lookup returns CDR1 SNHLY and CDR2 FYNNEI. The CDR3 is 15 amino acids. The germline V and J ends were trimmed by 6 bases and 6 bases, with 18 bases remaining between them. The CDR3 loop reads CASRERGQDLNTIYF. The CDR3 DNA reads TGTGCCAGCAGGGAGAGGGGACAAGACTTAAACACCATATATTTT.